The TCR beta chain under discussion was sequenced for a study of cytomegalovirus exposure and HLA in healthy donors. Study background: The approximately 720 first-cohort repertoires and the 100 to 150 validation repertoires shared the same platform, a later analysis reported. General study findings and limits: It was confirmed in vitro that three of the CMV-associated chains were specific for CMV antigens. Cytomegalovirus-associated status was assigned to about 160 TCR beta chains. Subsequent analysis showed first-cohort TCR clusters tending to co-occur in 120 validation repertoires.

This CDR3 comprises 16 residues. The repertoire was sequenced with immunoSEQ multiplex PCR; TCRdb's copy has only in-frame clones and lacks some. The repertoire holds approximately 270,000 clones, with around 87% as singletons. Turning to this clone: As yet, its antigen is unknown.

Sample: PBMCs. This clonotype originated in a woman between 18 and 29 years old in good health and CMV-seronegative. The chain couples TRBV21-1 to TRBJ2-2; the DNA was not used to check the table's D call, TRBD1. TRBV21-1 is classified as a pseudogene. The CDR3: CASSKKRPKGTGELFF. The CDR3 bases are TGTGCCAGCAGCAAAAAAAGGCCCAAGGGGACCGGGGAGCTGTTTTTT.